A selection of T cell receptor beta chains follows, all from one sample in a study of blood T cell repertoires in COVID-19. TCRdb keeps only in-frame clones here, not all; method: immunoSEQ multiplex PCR. Seen here are roughly 120,000 clones, over 60% observed once, and the top ten hold almost 4.5%. Specimen: peripheral blood. All receptors derive from a human donor in a cohort sampled during active or convalescent COVID-19. Both conserved end residues are part of each CDR3. The D gene is left open where the match is weak. The listing skips clone size in some rows; elsewhere it reads once, few, many or a size class.

v_call	clone_size	j_call	d_call	cdr3_aa	cdr3_nt
TRBV18	-	TRBJ2-1	TRBD1	CASSPQGQGFYNEQFF	TGTGCCAGCTCACCTCAAGGACAGGGCTTTTACAATGAGCAGTTCTTC
TRBV5-4	-	TRBJ1-4	-	CASSFWGDEKLFF	TGTGCCAGCAGCTTTTGGGGGGACGAAAAACTGTTTTTT
TRBV9	few	TRBJ2-7	TRBD2	CASSVDLAGREQYF	TGTGCCAGCAGCGTAGATCTAGCGGGACGCGAGCAGTACTTC
TRBV19	-	TRBJ2-1	-	CASSQQAGSYNEQFF	TGTGCCAGTAGCCAACAAGCGGGCTCCTACAATGAGCAGTTCTTC
TRBV24-1	-	TRBJ2-3	TRBD1	CATSRGTGYSTDTQYF	TGTGCCACCAGTAGAGGGACAGGGTATTCCACAGATACGCAGTATTTT
TRBV5-1	once	TRBJ2-1	-	CASSLGQTYNEQFF	TGCGCCAGCAGCTTGGGGCAGACCTACAATGAGCAGTTCTTC
TRBV4-1	-	TRBJ1-1	-	CASSQAGATEAFF	TGCGCCAGCAGTCAAGCAGGGGCCACTGAAGCTTTCTTT
TRBV5-8	many	TRBJ1-3	-	CASGHSGTLRRDF	TGTGCCAGCGGTCATTCTGGGACACTCCGACGGGATTTT
TRBV18	once	TRBJ2-7	-	CASSPRGEVYEQYF	TGTGCCAGCTCACCACGGGGAGAGGTCTACGAGCAGTACTTC
TRBV21-1	-	TRBJ1-5	-	CAPSLGTGNSNQPQHF	TGTGCCCCCTCCCTAGGGACAGGGAATAGCAATCAGCCCCAGCATTTT
TRBV9	-	TRBJ2-2	-	CASSVGAGTGELFF	TGTGCCAGCAGCGTAGGTGCGGGTACCGGGGAGCTGTTTTTT
TRBV19	-	TRBJ2-2	TRBD1	CASSRQGNTGELFF	TGTGCCAGTAGTAGACAGGGCAACACCGGGGAGCTGTTTTTT
TRBV6-5	-	TRBJ1-6	TRBD1	CASSYTTGAAVVPLHF	TGTGCCAGCAGTTACACCACAGGGGCCGCCGTCGTCCCCCTCCACTTT
TRBV4-3	-	TRBJ1-2	-	CASSQDRHNLYGYTF	TGCGCCAGCAGCCAAGATCGACACAACCTCTATGGCTACACCTTC
TRBV27	-	TRBJ2-3	-	CASSLWWQYTDTQYF	TGTGCCAGCAGTTTGTGGTGGCAGTACACAGATACGCAGTATTTT
TRBV9	-	TRBJ1-3	-	CASSVGIGENTIYF	TGTGCCAGCAGCGTAGGTATAGGGGAAAACACCATATATTTT
TRBV7-8	-	TRBJ1-5	TRBD1	CASSYGRDRVNQPQHF	TGTGCCAGCAGCTACGGCCGGGACAGGGTCAATCAGCCCCAGCATTTT
TRBV4-3	-	TRBJ2-3	TRBD2	CASSQEGGGGAVYTQYF	TGCGCCAGCAGCCAAGAGGGAGGCGGGGGGGCCGTGTATACGCAGTATTTT
TRBV10-3	-	TRBJ2-7	-	CAISDPRSSYEQYF	TGTGCCATCAGTGACCCCCGGAGCTCCTACGAGCAGTACTTC
TRBV28	-	TRBJ2-7	TRBD2	CASSPPGLAGTYEQYF	TGTGCCAGCAGCCCCCCGGGACTAGCGGGAACCTACGAGCAGTACTTC
TRBV29-1	-	TRBJ1-1	-	CSVAGWGQNTEAFF	TGCAGCGTCGCCGGTTGGGGACAGAACACTGAAGCTTTCTTT
TRBV11-2	-	TRBJ2-1	TRBD2	CASINWVGSGGPGYNEQFF	TGTGCCAGCATCAATTGGGTGGGTAGCGGGGGACCCGGGTACAATGAGCAGTTCTTC
TRBV19	-	TRBJ1-2	-	CASSSQAYGYTF	TGTGCCAGTAGTAGTCAGGCCTATGGCTACACCTTC
TRBV13	-	TRBJ2-5	-	CASSLAKRETQYF	TGTGCCAGCAGCTTGGCAAAACGAGAGACCCAGTACTTC
TRBV5-5	-	TRBJ1-3	TRBD1	CASSLVTGVGNTIYF	TGTGCCAGCAGCTTGGTAACAGGGGTTGGAAACACCATATATTTT
TRBV2	-	TRBJ1-3	-	CASTDGPGLGGNTIYF	TGTGCCAGCACCGATGGGCCCGGACTGGGTGGAAACACCATATATTTT
TRBV7-9	-	TRBJ2-3	-	CVGGDSKGTDTQYF	TGTGTCGGCGGGGACTCCAAGGGCACAGATACGCAGTATTTT
TRBV28	-	TRBJ2-5	-	CASSFLVGSGETQYF	TGTGCCAGCAGTTTTTTAGTGGGTAGCGGTGAGACCCAGTACTTC
TRBV28	-	TRBJ1-4	-	CASRTSFSSGTRATNEKLFF	TGTGCCAGCAGAACCTCCTTCAGTTCGGGGACACGGGCGACTAATGAAAAACTGTTTTTT
TRBV19	-	TRBJ2-5	-	CASSIKRHQETQYF	TGTGCCAGTAGTATAAAGCGGCACCAAGAGACCCAGTACTTC
TRBV27	-	TRBJ1-6	-	CASSFKWAESPLHF	TGTGCCAGCAGTTTTAAATGGGCAGAGTCACCCCTCCACTTT
TRBV5-1	once	TRBJ1-2	-	CASSPFAGTSNYGYTF	TGCGCCAGCAGCCCTTTTGCCGGGACTTCTAACTATGGCTACACCTTC
TRBV12-5	-	TRBJ2-7	-	CASGLFWGQGSYEQYF	TGTGCTAGTGGTTTGTTTTGGGGCCAGGGGTCCTACGAGCAGTACTTC
TRBV9	-	TRBJ2-3	-	CASSAGGGTPFTDTQYF	TGTGCCAGCAGCGCGGGCGGGGGCACACCTTTTACAGATACGCAGTATTTT
TRBV7-9	-	TRBJ1-1	TRBD1	CASSRETGLSAEAFF	TGTGCCAGCAGCCGCGAGACAGGGCTGAGCGCTGAAGCTTTCTTT
TRBV7-3	-	TRBJ2-1	-	CASSLASYNEQFF	TGTGCCAGCAGCTTAGCCAGTTACAATGAGCAGTTCTTC
TRBV7-7	once	TRBJ2-3	-	CASSLGNWRDPGADTQYF	TGTGCTAGCAGCTTAGGAAATTGGCGGGACCCCGGGGCAGATACGCAGTATTTT
TRBV7-2	-	TRBJ1-2	-	CASSLAQGSRGRGYTF	TGTGCCAGCAGCTTAGCGCAGGGCAGTCGTGGGCGCGGCTACACCTTC
TRBV6-2/TRBV6-3	-	TRBJ1-1	-	CASSKHQTKNEAFF	TGTGCCAGCAGTAAACACCAAACAAAAAATGAAGCTTTCTTT
TRBV6-4	-	TRBJ1-5	-	CASSAGETDSNQPQHF	TGTGCCAGCAGTGCGGGGGAGACCGATAGCAATCAGCCCCAGCATTTT